This entry lists 20 T cell receptor beta chains sequenced from one sample in a study of neurological immune-mediated disorders. In TCRdb, the 5' RACE reads were re-called with MiXCR into one record per CDR3 protein. Of about 24,000 distinct CDR3 sequences listed, roughly an eighth are singletons. The sequenced sample consisted of PBMCs. The receptor source for this set is a woman in her thirties or forties with HTLV-1-associated myelopathy (HAM/TSP).

This clonotype was recorded at least ten times. V gene TRBV7-2 combines with J gene TRBJ2-1; D gene ambiguous. The CDR3 sequence is 13 residues long. CDR1 and CDR2 (germline): SGHTA, FQGNSA. Trimming pared 1 base from V and 8 bases from J, leaving 9 bases between. CDR3 in DNA: TGTGCCAGCAGCTTAGGTGCCGGGTATGAGCAGTTCTTC. This encodes CASSLGAGYEQFF. Looking up the rest from reference TRBV7-2 and TRBJ2-1 gives the full variable domain: GAGVSQSPSNKVTEKGKDVELRCDPISGHTALYWYRQSLGQGLEFLIYFQGNSAPDKSGLPSDRFSAERTGGSVSTLTIQRTQQEDSAVYLCASSLGAGYEQFFGPGTRLTVL.

This clonotype was recorded many times. The rearrangement links TRBV5-1 to TRBJ2-3, with TRBD2 matching 7 bases. Germline assignment: CDR1 SGHRS and CDR2 YFSETQ. The ends lost 0 bases at V and 4 bases at J; junction bases unmatched: 5. The CDR3 loop spans 15 amino acids. The CDR3 reads CASSLAGLDADTQYF. The CDR3 DNA reads TGCGCCAGCAGCTTGGCCGGACTAGACGCAGATACGCAGTATTTT.

This clonotype was seen ten or more times. The chain combines TRBV5-1 with TRBJ2-1; 10 bases line up with TRBD2. CDR3 length equals 15 residues. With 0 bases clipped from V and 5 bases from J, the junction kept 2 bases outside the gene matches. Germline V CDR1 and CDR2: SGHRS, YFSETQ. In DNA, the CDR3 is TGCGCCAGCAGCTTGGCTAGCGGGGGAAACAATGAGCAGTTCTTC. Amino acid sequence: CASSLASGGNNEQFF.

In this sample, this clonotype turned up many times. The chain uses TRBV7-3 and TRBJ2-1, with 7 bases identical to TRBD1. The CDR3 sequence is 15 residues long. V shed 3 bases and J 0 bases; nucleotides not matched to a gene: 2. CDR1 SGHTA and CDR2 FQGTGA come from the germline V gene. The CDR3 DNA sequence: TGTGCCAGCAGCTTGGGGGACAGCTCCTACAATGAGCAGTTCTTC. Translating gives CASSLGDSSYNEQFF.

This clonotype was counted ten times or more. This rearrangement joins TRBV5-1 to TRBJ2-1; TRBD2 is a possible D gene (5 bases). The ends were cut back, 5 bases at V and 2 bases at J, with 8 bases in the middle. CDR3 size: 13 residues. Germline V gives CDR1 SGHRS, CDR2 YFSETQ. CDR3 nucleotides: TGCGCCAGCAGACCGGGAACCTACAATGAGCAGTTCTTC. Protein sequence: CASRPGTYNEQFF.

This clonotype was counted at least ten times. The chain has TRBV20-1 and TRBJ1-6; D remains ambiguous. CDR3 length: 14 amino acids. The germline V gene has CDR1 DFQATT and CDR2 SNEGSKA (reference sequence). The germline V and J ends were trimmed by 0 bases and 3 bases, with 6 bases remaining between them. CDR3 sequence (DNA): TGCAGTGCTAGAGAGAACTTCTATAATTCACCCCTCCACTTT. Translation: CSARENFYNSPLHF.

This clonotype was seen many times. The chain uses TRBV28 and TRBJ2-3, with D possibly being TRBD1 (6 bases). Germline V gene sequence: CDR1 MDHEN, CDR2 SYDVKM. V lost 8 bases to trimming and J lost 3 bases, with 18 bases between them. The CDR3 extends over 15 amino acids. This CDR3 is CASGRDVGTTDTQYF. CDR3 coding DNA: TGTGCCAGCGGTAGGGACGTAGGGACAACAGATACGCAGTATTTT.

This clonotype has ten or more counts. This sequence joins TRBV7-2 and TRBJ2-5, with D perhaps being TRBD1 or TRBD2 (6 bases each). The germline CDR1 and CDR2 sequences are SGHTA and FQGNSA. The V end was cut by 5 bases, the J end by 4 bases, with 11 bases between. The CDR3 is 13 amino acids. CDR3 residues: CASSVEGGETQYF. As DNA, the CDR3 is TGTGCCAGCAGCGTAGAGGGGGGAGAGACCCAGTACTTC.

This clonotype was seen ten or more times. This chain links TRBV5-5 with TRBJ2-7; D unclear. Germline loops: CDR1 SGHKS, CDR2 YYEKEE (reference sequence). The CDR3 sequence is 13 residues long. Trimming took 2 bases from V and 2 from J, leaving 8 bases between them. In DNA, the CDR3 is TGTGCCAGCAGCTTCTCCGCCCCCTACGAGCAGTACGTC. This encodes CASSFSAPYEQYV.

On this clonotype itself: Relative to the germline gene, one junction end is altered; a read error may explain this. The V gene is TRBV5-1, the J gene TRBJ2-1; 13 bases line up with TRBD2. This CDR3 has 15 residues. Germline CDR1 is SGHRS and CDR2 is YFSETQ. The DNA for the CDR3 is TGCGCCAGCAGCAGGACTAGCGGGGGCCACTACAATGAGCAGTTC. As protein: CASSRTSGGHYNEQF.

This clonotype was seen ten or more times. The rearrangement links TRBV7-2 to TRBJ1-1, with 8 bases identical to TRBD1. V lost 5 bases to trimming and J lost 4 bases; unmatched junction nucleotides: 6. This CDR3 region has 14 residues. Germline V gene lookup returns CDR1 SGHTA and CDR2 FQGNSA. The CDR3 bases are TGTGCCAGCAGCCGGGACAGGCAGGTCACTGAAGCTTTCTTT. Its protein product is CASSRDRQVTEAFF.

In its sample, this clonotype was seen many times. V usage is TRBV6-1 and J usage is TRBJ1-5; D perhaps matches TRBD1 (6 bases). The germline gives CDR1 MNHNS, CDR2 SASEGT. This CDR3 has 13 amino acids. Deletions cut 7 bases from V and 2 bases from J, with 9 bases between. CDR3 sequence: CASTGGRNQPQHF. For the CDR3, the DNA is TGTGCCAGCACGGGGGGGCGCAATCAGCCCCAGCATTTT.

Ten or more counts support this clonotype. V usage is TRBV5-8 and J usage is TRBJ1-4; TRBD1 agrees at 7 bases. CDR3 length: 13 amino acids. The germline V gene has CDR1 SGHTS and CDR2 YDEGEE. Trimming at V came to 0 bases and at J to 7 bases, leaving 0 bases not matched to a gene. The CDR3 nucleotides are TGTGCCAGCAGCTTGGACAGGGGTGAAAAACTGTTTTTT. Translated, it gives CASSLDRGEKLFF.

This clonotype was seen ten or more times. The chain carries TRBV6-1 and TRBJ2-5, with D possibly TRBD2 on 5 matching bases. V dropped 7 bases and J dropped 3 bases, with 12 bases sitting between them. The germline V gene has CDR1 MNHNS and CDR2 SASEGT. The CDR3 spans 13 residues. In DNA, the CDR3 is TGTGCCAGCATAAGGAGGAAGGAAGAGACCCAGTACTTC. As protein: CASIRRKEETQYF.

This clonotype was observed many times. The chain joins TRBV5-1 to TRBJ2-7, with D possibly matching TRBD1 (6 bases). CDR1 is SGHRS and CDR2 is YFSETQ in the germline V gene. Trimming took off 5 bases at V and 1 base at J, with 13 bases between the two ends. The length of the CDR3 is 14 residues. CDR3 DNA sequence: TGCGCCAGCAGGGAGGCAGGGGAGTCCTACGAGCAGTACTTC. Translating gives CASREAGESYEQYF.

The CDR3 region is CAISETQPQETQYF. The CDR3 nucleotides are TGTGCCATCAGTGAAACACAGCCGCAAGAGACCCAGTACTTC. The chain is built from TRBV10-3 and TRBJ2-5; D is unresolved. The CDR3 contains 14 residues. Germline assignment: CDR1 ENHRY and CDR2 SYGVKD. Trimming shortened V by 3 bases and J by 2 bases, and 10 bases separated the two germline ends.

This clonotype was detected many times. The chain carries TRBV12-3 or TRBV12-4 and TRBJ1-6; D is unresolved. The CDR3 totals 12 residues. Trimming removed 6 bases at V and 10 bases at J, with 10 bases between. CDR3 region: CASRLQASPLHF. CDR3 coding DNA: TGTGCCAGCAGATTACAAGCCTCACCCCTCCACTTT.

At least ten counts were recorded for this clonotype. This sequence joins TRBV4-2 and TRBJ1-2; D call uncertain. Germline V gene sequence: CDR1 LGHNA, CDR2 YNFKEQ. Trimming left V 0 bases short and J 0 bases short, with 8 bases between. The CDR3 runs to 15 residues. The CDR3 DNA is TGTGCCAGCAGCCAAGACCGCCAGCCTAACTATGGCTACACCTTC. Translation: CASSQDRQPNYGYTF.

The gene calls are TRBV5-1 and TRBJ2-7; tentatively, D is TRBD1 or TRBD2 (5 bases each). Trimming pared 7 bases from V and 4 bases from J, leaving 6 bases between. CDR1 is SGHRS, CDR2 YFSETQ, per germline. CDR3 length equals 10 residues. CDR3 residues: CASWGYEQYF. The CDR3 nucleotides read TGCGCCAGCTGGGGGTACGAGCAGTACTTC.

This clonotype was recorded many times. The rearrangement joins TRBV18 to TRBJ1-1; 8 bases agree with TRBD1. The length of the CDR3 is 17 residues. The trim removed 3 bases at V and 0 bases at J, leaving 9 bases unmatched. Germline V gene data show CDR1 as KGHSH and CDR2 as LQKENI. The CDR3 DNA reads as TGTGCCAGCTCACCCCCCCGGACAGGGCTCATGAACACTGAAGCTTTCTTT. This encodes CASSPPRTGLMNTEAFF.